This T cell receptor beta chain stems from a study of blood T cells in healthy people across ages. Using a J-beta primer mix together with a sample-barcoded 5' primer, a second PCR was run for roughly 7 to 12 cycles. MiXCR, run by TCRdb on the 5' RACE reads, gives a single entry per CDR3 protein. The table shows around 870,000 distinct CDR3 sequences, with less than 35% occurring only once. The sequenced sample consisted of blood. The TCR originated in a woman of 80 years or more in good health.

The CDR3 DNA reads as TGCAGCGTTGGGCAGGGGGGGTACAATGAGCAGTTCTTC. This translates into CSVGQGGYNEQFF. The V call is TRBV29-1, the J call TRBJ2-1; TRBD1 or TRBD2 may be the D gene (7 bases each). V was clipped by 4 bases and J by 4 bases, with 11 bases between them. The CDR3 extends over 13 amino acids. Germline CDR1 reads SQVTM; CDR2 reads ANQGSEA.